The sequence of this T cell receptor (beta chain) was determined in a study of T cells in Graves' hyperthyroidism and ophthalmopathy. The wider study: Peripheral blood sampling occurred at initial diagnosis, before any treatment.

Germline CDR1 and CDR2: MNHEY and SVGEGT. V shed 6 bases and J shed 1 base, with 13 bases lying between them. The CDR3 has 15 amino acids. On the basis of clinical symptoms, serum thyroxine and TRAb, thyroid ultrasound and orbital computed tomography, diagnoses were made. PBMCs stemmed from about 9.5 ml fresh peripheral blood. RNA transcripts yielded amplified TCR beta CDR3 regions. A first-round RT-PCR of the TCR CDR3 used the HTBI primer set. TCRdb re-called the multiplex PCR reads with MiXCR, one entry per CDR3 protein. In the table there are around 500,000 distinct CDR3 sequences, around 15% of which are singletons. To note about this clonotype: The antigen remains unidentified.

Study results and caveats: Among clonotypes expanded in thyroid above 0.001, most were also found in blood.

This sequence originates from a woman aged 30 to 39 with Graves' ophthalmopathy. This chain links TRBV6-2 or TRBV6-3 with TRBJ1-5; weak D call: TRBD1 (6 bases). Sequencing was carried out using blood. CDR3 bases: TGTGCCAGCAGCAGACAGGTTCTCAGCAATCAGCCCCAGCATTTT. Its translation: CASSRQVLSNQPQHF.